This TCR beta chain was documented in a study of T-cell memory formation after mild COVID-19. Study as a whole: The study found TCR clusters largely donor specific. Study-wide points: Within pre-infection memory, some responding clones were found, suggesting cross-reactive memory joined.

With constant-segment primers, 5'RACE yielded cDNA libraries of TCR alpha and TCR beta that carried sample barcodes and UMIs. TCRdb used MiXCR to reprocess the 5' RACE reads, holding one entry per CDR3 protein. There are about 270,000 distinct CDR3 sequences in the sample; 16% occur only once, and 22% lies in the top ten. CDR3 size: 14 residues. V was clipped by 3 bases and J by 6 bases, with 12 bases between them. Germline CDR1 and CDR2: DFQATT and SNEGSKA (reference sequence). To note about this clonotype: Its antigen is undetermined.

This rearrangement joins TRBV20-1 to TRBJ1-6, with D unclear. The sequence derives from a man between 18 and 35 years old who had mild COVID-19 (a few samples of this study predate the infection). Cell type and time point are not known. Sequencing was done on a sample of PBMCs or a T cell subset sorted from them (not recorded which). In DNA form, the CDR3 reads TGCAGTGCTAGTACGGGGATCGGTAATTCACCCCTCCACTTT. Protein sequence: CSASTGIGNSPLHF.